These 17 T cell receptor beta chains were sequenced from one sample in a study of blood T cell repertoires in COVID-19. Profiled with immunoSEQ multiplex PCR; TCRdb holds only in-frame clones, not every one. In the table there are fewer than 150,000 clones, approximately 84% of which are singletons. Sequencing was performed on peripheral blood. These receptors came from a woman in her forties or fifties who had recovered from COVID-19.

In nucleotides, the CDR3 is TGCGCCAGCAGTCACTCGCCAGGGGCGAGCACAGATACGCAGTATTTT. This gives the protein CASSHSPGASTDTQYF. This chain connects TRBV23-1 to TRBJ2-3, with D maybe TRBD1 (6 bases). TRBV23-1 is assigned to the ORF class and has an uncertain function. Trimming cost V 3 bases and J 0 bases, with 13 bases left between them. CDR3 length: 16 amino acids.

The rearrangement uses TRBV11-3 and TRBJ2-7; 7 nucleotides match TRBD1. CDR3 length equals 14 residues. The V gene end was trimmed by 5 bases and the J gene end by 4 bases; junction bases not matched to a gene: 8. Germline CDR1 is SGHNT and CDR2 is YENEEA. The CDR3 spells CASSRQGFGYEQYF. CDR3 nucleotides: TGTGCCAGCAGCCGACAGGGTTTTGGGTACGAGCAGTACTTC.

This chain connects TRBV9 to TRBJ2-3, with a weak D call TRBD2 (6 bases). CDR1 SGDLS and CDR2 YYNGEE come from the germline V gene. Trimming took 0 bases from V and 8 from J, leaving 16 bases between them. CDR3 length: 15 amino acids. The CDR3 loop reads CASSVAASLGGTQYF. The CDR3 DNA follows: TGTGCCAGCAGCGTAGCCGCCTCTCTCGGGGGTACGCAGTATTTT.

J is TRBJ1-4 and V is TRBV28; D might be TRBD1 (6 bases). CDR3 length: 16 residues. Trimming shortened V by 6 bases and J by 7 bases, and 21 bases separated the two germline ends. Germline assignment: CDR1 MDHEN and CDR2 SYDVKM. The CDR3 sequence is CASSLRTRDNREKLFF. The CDR3 nucleotides are TGTGCCAGCAGCCTTAGAACCCGGGACAACCGTGAAAAACTGTTTTTT.

The chain uses TRBV11-1 and TRBJ1-1; D not resolved. The ends were cut back, 6 bases at V and 0 bases at J, with 11 bases in the middle. The CDR3 is 14 residues long. Looked up from germline, CDR1 is SGHAT and CDR2 is FQDESV (reference sequence). The CDR3 reads CASRSDTMNTEAFF. The CDR3 coding sequence is TGTGCCAGCAGATCCGACACCATGAACACTGAAGCTTTCTTT.

The rearrangement uses TRBV4-3 and TRBJ2-3; D perhaps matches TRBD2 (5 bases). The V and J ends lost 3 bases and 4 bases respectively, with 23 bases between them. CDR3 size: 18 residues. Germline V gives CDR1 LGHNA, CDR2 YSLEER. DNA of the CDR3: TGCGCCAGCAGCCAGGCCCCGGACCGGGTCCTAGCATCAGATACGCAGTATTTT. This sequence encodes CASSQAPDRVLASDTQYF.

The V call is TRBV29-1, the J call TRBJ2-5; 8 positions match TRBD1. The CDR3 loop spans 14 amino acids. The ends lost 5 bases at V and 4 bases at J; junction bases unmatched: 9. CDR1 SQVTM and CDR2 ANQGSEA come from the germline V gene. The CDR3 here is CSVSNTGGGETQYF. DNA for the CDR3: TGCAGCGTTTCGAATACAGGGGGAGGAGAGACCCAGTACTTC.

This sequence joins TRBV18 and TRBJ1-5, with D possibly being TRBD1 (5 bases). The CDR3 is 15 residues long. Trimming removed 3 bases from V and 2 bases from J, with 11 bases in between. Germline-derived CDR1 and CDR2 are KGHSH and LQKENI. The CDR3: CASSPSAGRNQPQHF. DNA of the CDR3: TGTGCCAGCTCACCTTCGGCGGGACGCAATCAGCCCCAGCATTTT.

This clone was counted only a few times. The CDR3 DNA reads as TGTGCCAGCTCACCGGACAGGGCGAGTGGCTACACCTTC. As protein: CASSPDRASGYTF. This chain connects TRBV18 to TRBJ1-2; TRBD1 agrees at 8 bases. Germline V gives CDR1 KGHSH, CDR2 LQKENI. The CDR3 is 13 residues long. V was pared by 3 bases and J by 7 bases, with 4 bases of the junction left unmatched.

The CDR3 is CASSSDRLGYTF. CDR3 in DNA: TGTGCCAGCAGCTCGGACAGACTTGGCTACACCTTC. The chain links TRBV7-9 to TRBJ1-2, with D perhaps TRBD1 (6 bases). From germline, CDR1 is SEHNR and CDR2 FQNEAQ (reference sequence). This CDR3 spans 12 amino acids. V lost 4 bases to trimming and J lost 7 bases, with 10 bases between them.

The rearrangement links TRBV4-2 to TRBJ2-6, with a tentative D call TRBD2 (5 bases). Germline V gene sequence: CDR1 LGHNA, CDR2 YNFKEQ. The V end lost 0 bases, the J end lost 2 bases, and 8 bases lay between the germline ends. This CDR3 is built from 16 residues. CDR3 DNA sequence: TGTGCCAGCAGCCAAGATTTCGGGACTGGGGCCAACGTCCTGACTTTC. Its translation: CASSQDFGTGANVLTF.

The V call is TRBV5-1, the J call TRBJ1-3, with a possible D match to TRBD1 (5 bases). V gave up 4 bases and J gave up 0 bases, with 14 bases separating them. The CDR3 has 16 residues. Germline loops: CDR1 SGHRS, CDR2 YFSETQ. This CDR3 is CASSPPGLTSGNTIYF. The DNA for the CDR3 is TGCGCCAGCAGCCCACCGGGACTGACCTCTGGAAACACCATATATTTT.

The chain uses TRBV7-9 and TRBJ1-4; TRBD1 agrees at 8 bases. The trim removed 5 bases at V and 7 bases at J, leaving 6 bases unmatched. CDR3 length: 14 residues. Germline V gene lookup returns CDR1 SEHNR and CDR2 FQNEAQ (reference sequence). Here the CDR3 reads CASSTRGRGEKLFF. The CDR3 nucleotides are TGTGCCAGCAGCACCAGGGGGCGTGGTGAAAAACTGTTTTTT.

CDR3 sequence reads: CASTYGGGSGNTIYF. In DNA, the CDR3 is TGTGCCAGCACCTACGGGGGGGGCTCTGGAAACACCATATATTTT. The rearrangement links TRBV6-5 to TRBJ1-3, with D perhaps TRBD1 (5 bases). Trimming pared 7 bases from V and 0 bases from J, leaving 13 bases between. The germline V gene encodes CDR1 MNHEY and CDR2 SVGAGI. The CDR3 extends over 15 amino acids.

The genes are TRBV29-1 and TRBJ2-5; TRBD2 aligns across 9 bases. Germline assignment: CDR1 SQVTM and CDR2 ANQGSEA. The ends lost 3 bases at V and 4 bases at J; junction bases unmatched: 3. The CDR3 totals 13 residues. CDR3 loop: CSVEAGGGETQYF. CDR3 DNA sequence: TGCAGCGTTGAGGCGGGGGGGGGAGAGACCCAGTACTTC.

Remarks on this clone: A junction boundary mismatches the germline segment, possibly from a read error. V usage is TRBV6-1 and J usage is TRBJ1-2; D call uncertain. Germline V lookup: CDR1 MNHNS, CDR2 SASEGT. This CDR3 region has 12 residues. Here the CDR3 reads CASSETIASIHF. As DNA, the CDR3 is TGTGCCAGCAGTGAAACAATAGCATCGATACACTTC.

This chain joins TRBV2 and TRBJ1-5, with 7 nucleotides matching TRBD1. The V segment lost 7 bases and the J segment 10 bases; nucleotides outside the gene matches: 16. The germline V gene encodes CDR1 SNHLY and CDR2 FYNNEI. This CDR3 region has 15 residues. CDR3 sequence (DNA): TGTGCCAGCACCCTCACCACGACAGGGACGGACCCCCAGCATTTT. Translation gives CASTLTTTGTDPQHF.